Included here is one T cell receptor (beta chain) sequence, with context. This entry comes from a study of blood T cell repertoires in COVID-19. Clones were sequenced by immunoSEQ multiplex PCR, and TCRdb holds only the in-frame ones, with some missing. The data show some 210,000 clones, 80% to 90% seen once. The CDR3 extends over 14 amino acids. Trimming pared 8 bases from V and 1 base from J, leaving 11 bases between. Germline V gene data show CDR1 as MDHEN and CDR2 as SYDVKM. The clonotype was recovered from a man between 18 and 35 years old with acute COVID-19. The chain is built from TRBV28 and TRBJ2-2, with D unresolved. The sample was PBMCs or T cells enriched from blood (not recorded which). CDR3 DNA: TGTGCCAGCGGAGACCCCCTGAACACCGGGGAGCTGTTTTTT. Translating gives CASGDPLNTGELFF.